A single sample is the source of the 12 T cell receptor beta chains below, sequenced in a study of Graves' ophthalmopathy and Graves' hyperthyroidism. Amplifying from RNA transcripts, the study obtained TCR beta CDR3 regions. First-round RT-PCR used HTBI primers; second-round multiplex PCR followed. TCRdb analysed the multiplex PCR reads with MiXCR anew, one entry per CDR3 protein. This sample has a few hundred thousand distinct CDR3 sequences; about 35% occur once, and the top ten carry about 4.2%. Input material: peripheral blood or thyroid tissue (not recorded which). Receptors were obtained from an adult man with Graves' hyperthyroidism.

This clonotype was counted ten times or more. This chain uses TRBV6-1 with TRBJ2-5, with D maybe TRBD2 (7 bases). This CDR3 comprises 13 residues. V gave up 1 base and J gave up 5 bases, with 8 bases separating them. Germline V lookup: CDR1 MNHNS, CDR2 SASEGT. CDR3 sequence: CASSEGGGETQYF. In DNA form, the CDR3 reads TGTGCCAGCAGTGAAGGCGGGGGCGAGACCCAGTACTTC.

As to this clonotype: A much more abundant neighbour one base away suggests this may be a read error. The gene calls are TRBV29-1 and TRBJ2-2; 7 bases line up with TRBD1. Germline V CDR1 and CDR2: SQVTM, ANQGSEA. The CDR3 length is 12 residues. The ends lost 6 bases at V and 12 bases at J; junction bases unmatched: 10. In DNA form, the CDR3 reads TGCAGCGTGAGGATAGGGGGCGGAAAGCTGTTTTTT. Protein: CSVRIGGGKLFF.

The V gene is TRBV19, the J gene TRBJ2-2; no reliable D call. Germline V lookup: CDR1 LNHDA, CDR2 SQIVND (reference sequence). Trimming cost V 6 bases and J 1 base, with 9 bases left between them. The CDR3 covers 14 residues. CDR3 bases: TGTGCCAGTAGCCGCCGCGGGAACACCGGGGAGCTGTTTTTT. This codes for CASSRRGNTGELFF.

In the case of this clonotype: At one boundary the junction diverges from the germline segment, which might be a read error. The CDR3 loop is CACSARGTSQETQYF. The CDR3 DNA reads as TGTGCCTGCAGTGCTCGAGGGACTAGCCAAGAGACCCAGTACTTC. The chain joins TRBV25-1 to TRBJ2-5; 8 bases match TRBD2. CDR3 length: 15 amino acids. Germline V lookup: CDR1 MGHDK, CDR2 SYGVNS.

This clonotype was found many times. This chain links TRBV29-1 with TRBJ2-7, with D possibly being TRBD1 (5 bases). CDR1 and CDR2 from the germline V gene are SQVTM and ANQGSEA. The V and J ends lost 0 bases and 5 bases respectively, with 11 bases between them. The CDR3 is made up of 13 amino acids. The CDR3 DNA sequence: TGCAGCGTTGAAGACCCAGGGTACCACGAGCAGTACTTC. Its translation: CSVEDPGYHEQYF.

This clonotype was picked up many times. In DNA form, the CDR3 reads TGCAGCGTTGAAGCCCCTTACAGGAATACCTACGAGCAGTACTTC. Translating it yields CSVEAPYRNTYEQYF. This chain connects TRBV29-1 to TRBJ2-7; D might be TRBD1 (5 bases). The CDR3 contains 15 residues. V lost 1 base and J 2 bases, leaving 15 bases between the germline ends. CDR1 is SQVTM, CDR2 ANQGSEA, per germline.

V usage is TRBV5-1 and J usage is TRBJ2-6, with a possible D match to TRBD2 (6 bases). Deletions cut 5 bases from V and 11 bases from J, with 20 bases between. This CDR3 comprises 15 residues. Germline V CDR1 and CDR2: SGHRS, YFSETQ. CDR3 DNA sequence: TGCGCCAGCAGTAATGGACGCGGCCGGGACTACGTCCTGACTTTC. As protein: CASSNGRGRDYVLTF.

The chain employs TRBV7-8 and TRBJ1-6; no definite D call. The V gene's germline CDR1 is SGHVS and CDR2 FQNEAQ. This CDR3 has 15 amino acids. V lost 4 bases and J 3 bases, leaving 10 bases between the germline ends. CDR3 in DNA: TGTGCCAGCAGCTACGGACCGAGCTATAATTCACCCCTCCACTTT. This sequence encodes CASSYGPSYNSPLHF.

This clonotype has at least ten counts. This chain connects TRBV2 to TRBJ2-6, with 8 bases lining up with TRBD1. The V gene's germline CDR1 is SNHLY and CDR2 FYNNEI. This CDR3 has 19 residues. V trimming: 5 bases; J trimming: 0 bases; junction bases outside the gene matches: 12. The CDR3 sequence is CASSPPPGQAHSGANVLTF. The CDR3 nucleotides read TGTGCCAGCAGTCCCCCTCCGGGACAGGCTCACTCTGGGGCCAACGTCCTGACTTTC.

At least ten counts were recorded for this clonotype. The genes are TRBV2 and TRBJ1-6; D ambiguous. Per germline, CDR1 SNHLY and CDR2 FYNNEI. The CDR3 has 14 residues. V gave up 2 bases and J gave up 7 bases, with 9 bases separating them. The CDR3 reads CASSEMTGNSPLHF. DNA of the CDR3: TGTGCCAGCAGTGAAATGACGGGAAATTCACCCCTCCACTTT.

As to this clonotype: Germline and junction disagree at one end, which may indicate a read error. The V call is TRBV29-1, the J call TRBJ2-7; 10 bases match TRBD1. CDR1 is SQVTM, CDR2 ANQGSEA, per germline. This CDR3 comprises 15 residues. CDR3 coding DNA: TGTGCCAGCAGCGGAGTGACAGGGGGCGCGGGCGAGCAGTACTTC. Translated, it gives CASSGVTGGAGEQYF.

This clonotype was counted at least ten times. V gene TRBV24-1 combines with J gene TRBJ2-5; D perhaps matches TRBD1 (6 bases). The length of the CDR3 is 20 residues. CDR1 is KGHDR, CDR2 SFDVKD, per germline. Between the trimmed V and J ends, which lost 4 bases and 2 bases, there was a span of 28 bases. The CDR3 reads CATSDPRGGTRPFIQETQYF. The DNA for the CDR3 is TGTGCCACCAGTGACCCCCGCGGTGGGACAAGACCTTTTATACAAGAGACCCAGTACTTC.